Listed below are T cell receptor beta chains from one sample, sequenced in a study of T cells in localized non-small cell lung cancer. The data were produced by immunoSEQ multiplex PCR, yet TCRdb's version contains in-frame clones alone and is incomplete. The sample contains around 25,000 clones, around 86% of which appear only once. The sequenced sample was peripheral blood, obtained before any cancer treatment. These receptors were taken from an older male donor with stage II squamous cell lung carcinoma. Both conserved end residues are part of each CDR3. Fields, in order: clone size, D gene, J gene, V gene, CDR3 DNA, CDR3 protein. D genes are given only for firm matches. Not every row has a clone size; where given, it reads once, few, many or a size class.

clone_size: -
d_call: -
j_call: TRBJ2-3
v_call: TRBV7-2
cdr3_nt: TGTGCCAGCAGCTCCGACGGGATCACAGATACGCAGTATTTT
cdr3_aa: CASSSDGITDTQYF

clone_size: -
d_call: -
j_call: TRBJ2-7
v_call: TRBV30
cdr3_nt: TGTGCCTGGAGTGTACGAATGGGGGCGCGATCCTACGAGCAGTACTTC
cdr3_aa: CAWSVRMGARSYEQYF

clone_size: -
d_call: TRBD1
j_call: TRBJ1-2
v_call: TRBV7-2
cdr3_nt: TGTGCCAGCAGCGCGAGGGACAGGGTGGCTGGCTACACCTTC
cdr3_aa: CASSARDRVAGYTF

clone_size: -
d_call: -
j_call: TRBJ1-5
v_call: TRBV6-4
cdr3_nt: TGTGCCAGCAGAATGGACAGCCGAAGCAATCAGCCCCAGCATTTT
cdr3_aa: CASRMDSRSNQPQHF

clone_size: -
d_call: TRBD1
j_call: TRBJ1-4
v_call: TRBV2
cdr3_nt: TGTGCCAGCGGGAGGACAGGGCCCAATGAAAAACTGTTTTTT
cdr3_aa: CASGRTGPNEKLFF

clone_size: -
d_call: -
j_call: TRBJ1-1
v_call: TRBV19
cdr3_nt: TGTGCCAGTAGTGCGGCGGTGTTTGACACTGAAGCTTTCTTT
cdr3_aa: CASSAAVFDTEAFF

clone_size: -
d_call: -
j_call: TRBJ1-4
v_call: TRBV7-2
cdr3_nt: TGTGCCAGCAGCCTACAACACTCAACTAATGAAAAACTGTTTTTT
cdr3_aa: CASSLQHSTNEKLFF

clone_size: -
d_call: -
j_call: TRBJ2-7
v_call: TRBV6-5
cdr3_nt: TGTGCCAGCAGTTACTCGGCTCTAGGTTCCTACGAGCAGTACTTC
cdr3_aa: CASSYSALGSYEQYF

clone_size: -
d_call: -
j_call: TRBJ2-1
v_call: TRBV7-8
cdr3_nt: TGTGCCAGCAGCTCAAATGTTGAGCAGTTCTTC
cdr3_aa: CASSSNVEQFF

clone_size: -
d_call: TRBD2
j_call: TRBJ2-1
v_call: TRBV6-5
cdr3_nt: TGTGCCAGCAGTTATTCTGCTAGCGGGAGTAGAAATGAGCAGTTCTTC
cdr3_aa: CASSYSASGSRNEQFF

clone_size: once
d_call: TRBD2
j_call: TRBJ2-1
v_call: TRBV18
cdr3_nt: TGTGCCAGCTCAGCCACGCGCGGGGGGGGCTTAGAGCAGTTCTTC
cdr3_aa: CASSATRGGGLEQFF

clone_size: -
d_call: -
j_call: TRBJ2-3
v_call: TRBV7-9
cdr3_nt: TGTGCCAGCAGCTTGTTGGGGCTGACCGATACGCAGTATTTT
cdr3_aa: CASSLLGLTDTQYF

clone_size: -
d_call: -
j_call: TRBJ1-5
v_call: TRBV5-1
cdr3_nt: TGCGCCAGCAGCGAGGGTGGGGGGAATCAGCCCCAGCATTTT
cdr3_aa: CASSEGGGNQPQHF

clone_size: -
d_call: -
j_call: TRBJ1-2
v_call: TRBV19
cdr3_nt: TGTGCCAGTAGTTCCCTCGAGGCTACCTATGGCTACACCTTC
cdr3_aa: CASSSLEATYGYTF

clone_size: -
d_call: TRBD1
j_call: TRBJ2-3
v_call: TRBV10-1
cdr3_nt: TGCGCCAGCAGTGGGGGACAGGGGGGAGTTAGCACAGATACGCAGTATTTT
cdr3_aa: CASSGGQGGVSTDTQYF

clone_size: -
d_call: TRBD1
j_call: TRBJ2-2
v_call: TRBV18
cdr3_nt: TGTGCCAGCTCACCACAGGGGGCGGACACCGGGGAGCTGTTTTTT
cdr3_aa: CASSPQGADTGELFF

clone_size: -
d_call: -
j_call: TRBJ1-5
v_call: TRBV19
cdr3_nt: TGTGCCAGTAGTATAGGTCTCGGGGGGAGAGGCAATCAGCCCCAGCATTTT
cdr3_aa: CASSIGLGGRGNQPQHF

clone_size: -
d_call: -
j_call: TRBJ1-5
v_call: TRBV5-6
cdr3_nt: TGTGCCAGCAGCGGGGGCGGTTTAAACCAGCCCCAGCATTTT
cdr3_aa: CASSGGGLNQPQHF

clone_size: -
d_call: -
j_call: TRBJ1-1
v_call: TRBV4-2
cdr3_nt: TGTGCCAGCCACGGGACCGTGGGAACTGAAGCTTTCTTT
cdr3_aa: CASHGTVGTEAFF

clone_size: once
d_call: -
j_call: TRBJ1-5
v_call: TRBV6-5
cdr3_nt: TGTGCCAGCAGGCAGGGATACAATCAGCCCCAGCATTTT
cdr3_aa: CASRQGYNQPQHF

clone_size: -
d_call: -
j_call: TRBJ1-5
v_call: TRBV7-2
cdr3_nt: TGTGCCAGCAGCTTAGCGCTGGGGGATCAGCCCCAGCATTTT
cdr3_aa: CASSLALGDQPQHF

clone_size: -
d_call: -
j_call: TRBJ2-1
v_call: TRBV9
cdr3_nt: TGTGCCAGCAGCGTAGAGGGGGACACTTACAATGAGCAGTTCTTC
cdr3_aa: CASSVEGDTYNEQFF

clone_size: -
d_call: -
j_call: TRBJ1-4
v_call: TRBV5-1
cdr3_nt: TGCGCCAGCAGCGGGAGCGGGGTATTTGAAAAACTGTTTTTT
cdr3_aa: CASSGSGVFEKLFF

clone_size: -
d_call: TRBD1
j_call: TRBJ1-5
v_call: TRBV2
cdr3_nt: TGTGCCAGCAGTCCAGACAGGGGCGTACAATCAAGGAATCAGCCCCAGCATTTT
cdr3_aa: CASSPDRGVQSRNQPQHF

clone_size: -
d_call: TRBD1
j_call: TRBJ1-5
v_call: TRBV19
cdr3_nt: TGTGCCAGTAGCCCCGGGACAGGGGGGCCGAGGCAGCCCCAGCATTTT
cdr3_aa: CASSPGTGGPRQPQHF

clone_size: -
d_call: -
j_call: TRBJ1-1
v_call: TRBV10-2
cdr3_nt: TGCGCCAGCAGTGAGGGCACTTTAGTGACAGTGAACACTGAAGCTTTCTTT
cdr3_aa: CASSEGTLVTVNTEAFF

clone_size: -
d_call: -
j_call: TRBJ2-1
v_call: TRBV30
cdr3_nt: TGTGCCTGGACCAATACAGGGATCTATTCCAATGAGCAGTTCTTC
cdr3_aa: CAWTNTGIYSNEQFF

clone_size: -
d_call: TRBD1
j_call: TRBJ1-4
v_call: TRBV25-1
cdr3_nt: TGTGCCAGCCACAGGGGAGCTAATGAAAAACTGTTTTTT
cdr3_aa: CASHRGANEKLFF

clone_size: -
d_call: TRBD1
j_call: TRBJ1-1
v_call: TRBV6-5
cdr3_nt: TGTGCCAGCAGTTACTCGGAGGAGGGGGCGCGAGCTTTCTTT
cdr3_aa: CASSYSEEGARAFF